The clone carrying this T cell receptor (beta chain) has a count of ten or more. What it binds is unknown. UMIs and a universal primer site were added when TCR cDNA was made by 5'RACE template switching. TCRdb processed the 5' RACE reads anew with MiXCR; each CDR3 protein has one entry. The data hold fewer than 450,000 distinct CDR3 sequences, with around a tenth observed a single time. The source of the sample is a study of T cells after yellow fever vaccination. The CDR3 covers 13 residues. Germline V gives CDR1 DFQATT, CDR2 SNEGSKA (reference sequence). Trimming removed 2 bases from V and 6 bases from J, with 13 bases in between. Overall study findings and caveats: Contamination of FACS-sorted repertoires by abundant clonotypes from the bulk population could occur. A faster peak, day 5 versus 15, was reached by the weaker secondary response. CD4 and CD8 compartments shared a small share of clonotypes.

The sample consisted of PBMCs, taken on the day of the first yellow fever vaccination. This TCR was sampled from a man younger than 35 who received the YFV17D yellow fever vaccine. The chain couples TRBV20-1 to TRBJ1-2; TRBD1 is a possible D gene (5 bases). CDR3 bases: TGCAGTGCTAGACCCGGGACCCTCGATGGCTACACCTTC. This sequence encodes CSARPGTLDGYTF.